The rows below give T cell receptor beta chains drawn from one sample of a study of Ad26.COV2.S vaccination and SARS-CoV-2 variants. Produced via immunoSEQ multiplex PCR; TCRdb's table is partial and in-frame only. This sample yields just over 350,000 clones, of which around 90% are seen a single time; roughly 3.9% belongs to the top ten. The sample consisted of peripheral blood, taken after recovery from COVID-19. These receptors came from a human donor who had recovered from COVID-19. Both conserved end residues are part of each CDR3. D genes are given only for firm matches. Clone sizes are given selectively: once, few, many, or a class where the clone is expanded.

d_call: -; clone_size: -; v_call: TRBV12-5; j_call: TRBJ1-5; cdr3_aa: CASGLTIDRFNQPQHF; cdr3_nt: TGTGCTAGTGGTTTGACCATCGACCGATTCAATCAGCCCCAGCATTTT
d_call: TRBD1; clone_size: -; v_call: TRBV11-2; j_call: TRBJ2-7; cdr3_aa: CASSTGTGQQYF; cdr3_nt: TGTGCCAGCAGTACCGGGACAGGGCAGCAGTACTTC
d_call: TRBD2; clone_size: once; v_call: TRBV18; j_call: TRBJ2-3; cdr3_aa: CASSLRLAGGTDTQYF; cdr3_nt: TGTGCCAGCTCCCTCAGACTAGCGGGGGGCACAGATACGCAGTATTTT
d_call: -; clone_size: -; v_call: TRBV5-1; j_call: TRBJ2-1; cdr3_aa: CASSLLSFYNEQFF; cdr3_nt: TGCGCCAGCAGCTTGTTAAGTTTCTACAATGAGCAGTTCTTC
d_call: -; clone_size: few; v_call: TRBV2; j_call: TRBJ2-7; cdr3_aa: CASHKGRAYEQYF; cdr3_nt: TGTGCCAGCCACAAGGGCCGAGCCTACGAGCAGTACTTC
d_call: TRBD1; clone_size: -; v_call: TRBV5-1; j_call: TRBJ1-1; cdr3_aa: CASTRDSGGLNTEAFF; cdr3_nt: TGCGCCAGCACCCGGGACAGCGGTGGGCTGAACACTGAAGCTTTCTTT
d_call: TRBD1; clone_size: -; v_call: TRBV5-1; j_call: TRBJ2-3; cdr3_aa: CASSLGTGEWADTQYF; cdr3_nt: TGCGCCAGCAGCCTGGGGACAGGGGAGTGGGCAGATACGCAGTATTTT
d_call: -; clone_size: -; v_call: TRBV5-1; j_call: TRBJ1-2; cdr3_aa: CASSLKGVDGYTF; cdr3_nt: TGCGCCAGCAGCTTGAAAGGGGTGGATGGCTACACCTTC
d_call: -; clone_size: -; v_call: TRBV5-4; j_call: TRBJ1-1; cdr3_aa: CASSSNGGVNTEAFF; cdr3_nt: TGTGCCAGCAGCTCGAATGGGGGGGTGAACACTGAAGCTTTCTTT
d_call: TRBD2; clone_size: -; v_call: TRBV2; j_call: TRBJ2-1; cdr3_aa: CASSQGLAGAVEQFF; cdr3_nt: TGTGCCAGCAGCCAGGGACTAGCGGGGGCGGTTGAGCAGTTCTTC
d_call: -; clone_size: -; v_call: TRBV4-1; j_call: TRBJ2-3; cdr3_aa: CASSQSGLAPDTQYF; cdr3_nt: TGCGCCAGCAGCCAATCGGGGCTAGCCCCAGATACGCAGTATTTT
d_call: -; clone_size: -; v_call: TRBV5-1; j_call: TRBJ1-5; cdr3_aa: CASSLGGFGNQPQHF; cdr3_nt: TGCGCCAGCAGCTTGGGGGGTTTTGGCAATCAGCCCCAGCATTTT
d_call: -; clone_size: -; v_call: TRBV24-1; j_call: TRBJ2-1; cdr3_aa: CATQDSPHNEQFF; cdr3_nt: TGTGCCACCCAGGACAGCCCACACAATGAGCAGTTCTTC
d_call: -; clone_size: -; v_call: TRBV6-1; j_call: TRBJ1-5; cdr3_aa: CASSENRATQPQHF; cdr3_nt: TGTGCCAGCAGTGAAAACAGGGCGACTCAGCCCCAGCATTTT
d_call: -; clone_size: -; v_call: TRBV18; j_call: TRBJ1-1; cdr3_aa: CASSPMRNAEAFF; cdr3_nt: TGTGCCAGCTCACCGATGAGGAACGCTGAAGCTTTCTTT
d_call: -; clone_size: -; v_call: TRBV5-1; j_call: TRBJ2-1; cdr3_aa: CASSLVGLATHEQFF; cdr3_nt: TGCGCCAGCAGCTTGGTAGGGCTAGCGACCCATGAGCAGTTCTTC
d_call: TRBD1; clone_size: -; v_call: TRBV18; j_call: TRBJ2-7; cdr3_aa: CASSLDRGRYEQYF; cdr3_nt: TGTGCCAGCTCACTAGACAGGGGTCGCTACGAGCAGTACTTC
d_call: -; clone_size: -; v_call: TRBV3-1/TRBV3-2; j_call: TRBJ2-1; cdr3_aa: CASSPSVSVGNEQFF; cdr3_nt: TGTGCCAGCAGCCCGTCGGTCAGCGTCGGTAATGAGCAGTTCTTC
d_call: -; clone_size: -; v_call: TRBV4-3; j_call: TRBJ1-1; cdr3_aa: CASSQDWGTEAFF; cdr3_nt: TGCGCCAGCAGCCAAGATTGGGGCACTGAAGCTTTCTTT
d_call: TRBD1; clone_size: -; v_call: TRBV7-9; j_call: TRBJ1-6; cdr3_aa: CASSSPGQARSLHF; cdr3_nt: TGTGCCAGCAGCTCGCCGGGACAGGCTCGTTCCCTCCACTTT
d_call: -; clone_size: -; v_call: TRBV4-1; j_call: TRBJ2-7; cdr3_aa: CASSQVIGSYEQYF; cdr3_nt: TGCGCCAGCAGCCAAGTTATAGGGTCCTACGAGCAGTACTTC
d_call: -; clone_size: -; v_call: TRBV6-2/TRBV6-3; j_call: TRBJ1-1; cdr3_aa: CASSYYKNTEAFF; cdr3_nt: TGTGCCAGCAGTTACTACAAGAACACTGAAGCTTTCTTT
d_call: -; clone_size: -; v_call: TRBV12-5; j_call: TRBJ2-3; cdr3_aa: CASGLPQGVGDTQYF; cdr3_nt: TGTGCTAGTGGTTTGCCACAAGGGGTGGGAGATACGCAGTATTTT